This TCR beta chain was found in a study of PD-1 blockade in classical Hodgkin lymphoma. Relapse after autologous stem cell transplantation occurred in every patient, and brentuximab vedotin exposure varied. V lost 11 bases, J lost 6 bases, and 22 bases lay in between. The CDR3 totals 14 residues. CDR1 and CDR2 from the germline V gene are MDHEN and SYDVKM. Repertoires were generated with immunoSEQ multiplex PCR, while TCRdb's copy carries only in-frame clones and drops some. The repertoire has 66,000 or so clones, about 64% of them found once; the top ten carry approximately 8.4%. The receptor was isolated from a human donor with classical Hodgkin lymphoma. V gene TRBV28 combines with J gene TRBJ2-5; perhaps TRBD2 as D (7 bases). The specimen was peripheral blood mononuclear cells (PBMCs), collected before the second cycle of nivolumab. CDR3 protein: CAASNGGGEQTQYF. In DNA form, the CDR3 reads TGTGCCGCCAGCAACGGCGGGGGCGAACAGACCCAGTACTTC.